This record looks at one T cell receptor (beta chain) sequence and its context. The sample originates from a study of T cell repertoires in cytomegalovirus infection. Via MiXCR, TCRdb re-called the reads, giving one row per CDR3 protein. The sample yields almost 550,000 distinct CDR3 sequences, approximately 16% seen once. CDR3 length equals 14 residues. Trimming shortened V by 7 bases and J by 7 bases, and 16 bases separated the two germline ends. The gene calls are TRBV12-3 or TRBV12-4 and TRBJ2-2; perhaps D is TRBD1 or TRBD2 (5 bases each). This receptor was taken from a human donor in good health (CMV status not recorded). Some clones in this sample may be carry-over from other donors' samples. Material for sequencing was CD8+ T cells from PBMCs. The CDR3 spells CASIPRGPHGELFF. Written as DNA, the CDR3 is TGTGCCAGCATCCCGAGGGGCCCTCACGGGGAGCTGTTTTTT.